The TCR beta chain under discussion was sequenced for a study of T cells in Graves' hyperthyroidism and ophthalmopathy. This clonotype came up many times. Relative to the germline gene, one junction end is altered; a read error may explain this. Amplification of TCR beta CDR3 regions used RNA as the template. HTBI primers were used for first-round RT-PCR of the TCR CDR3. A single record per CDR3 protein comes from TCRdb applying MiXCR to the multiplex PCR reads. The sample records some 490,000 distinct CDR3 sequences, roughly 23% being singletons. Ophthalmopathy patients had Clinical Activity Score at least 3, NOSPECS grade at least 4, duration under 3 months. The CDR3 totals 13 residues. The germline V gene encodes CDR1 LNHDA and CDR2 SQIVND (reference sequence).

This TCR came from a woman aged 70 to 79 with Graves' ophthalmopathy. The material sequenced was blood. The chain links TRBV19 to TRBJ2-1; TRBD2 agrees at 9 bases. CDR3 protein: CASRGLAGNEQFF. CDR3 bases: TGCGCCAGCAGGGGACTAGCAGGCAATGAGCAGTTCTTC.